One and the same sample provided the 16 T cell receptor beta chains below, sequenced in a study of Graves' ophthalmopathy and Graves' hyperthyroidism. Amplifying from RNA transcripts, the study obtained TCR beta CDR3 regions. The library came from an HTBI-primed first-round RT-PCR and a second-round multiplex PCR. TCRdb recomputed calls from the multiplex PCR reads with MiXCR, one row per CDR3 protein. The sample carries roughly 400,000 distinct CDR3 sequences, about 16% recorded once. Sequencing was done on a sample of peripheral blood. These receptors were obtained from a young woman with stable Graves' hyperthyroidism.

This clonotype was counted a few times. CDR3 nucleotide sequence: TGCGCCAGCAGCCAACCCTGGGACAGCCGGAATTCACCCCTCCACTTT. Translating gives CASSQPWDSRNSPLHF. The rearrangement uses TRBV4-1 and TRBJ1-6; 7 nucleotides match TRBD1. V was clipped by 2 bases and J by 7 bases; unmatched bases: 8. This CDR3 has 16 amino acids. Germline lookup yields CDR1 MGHRA and CDR2 YSYEKL.

The table lists this clonotype with many counts. The V and J genes are TRBV12-3 or TRBV12-4 and TRBJ2-5; D tentatively reads TRBD1 or TRBD2 (5 bases each). The length of the CDR3 is 14 residues. The ends were cut back, 6 bases at V and 1 base at J, with 12 bases in the middle. The CDR3 region is CASSPFGGQETQYF. CDR3 bases: TGTGCCAGCAGCCCCTTTGGGGGCCAAGAGACCCAGTACTTC.

This clonotype has a count of ten or more. The chain is built from TRBV6-5 and TRBJ1-1; perhaps TRBD1 as D (5 bases). V lost 4 bases and J 6 bases, leaving 15 bases between the germline ends. Germline V gives CDR1 MNHEY, CDR2 SVGAGI. CDR3 length: 14 amino acids. CDR3 sequence reads: CASSSGPNFAEAFF. CDR3 DNA: TGTGCCAGCAGTTCGGGACCGAATTTCGCTGAAGCTTTCTTT.

V gene TRBV7-2 combines with J gene TRBJ2-2, with TRBD1 as a possible D gene (5 bases). CDR1 is SGHTA and CDR2 is FQGNSA in the germline V gene. The CDR3 is 13 residues long. With 4 bases removed from V and 9 bases from J, the gap between germline ends came to 12 bases. The CDR3 sequence is CASSSQGGRELFF. The CDR3 nucleotides read TGTGCCAGCAGCTCCCAGGGTGGTCGGGAGCTGTTTTTT.

This clonotype was counted many times. The chain is built from TRBV12-5 and TRBJ2-5; D is unresolved. V was clipped by 0 bases and J by 5 bases, with 4 bases between them. Germline values: CDR1 LGHNT, CDR2 FRNRAP. The length of the CDR3 is 12 residues. Here the CDR3 reads CASGLVRETQYF. CDR3 nucleotide sequence: TGTGCTAGTGGTTTGGTACGCGAGACCCAGTACTTC.

As to this clonotype: A clone one base away is much larger, so this may be a read error. The chain employs TRBV3-1 and TRBJ2-5; possibly TRBD2 for D (6 bases). CDR1 is LGHDT, CDR2 YNNKEL, per germline (reference sequence). The CDR3 covers 13 residues. CDR3 amino acids: CASSLGLSETQHF. DNA for the CDR3: TGTGCCAGCAGCCTCGGACTATCAGAGACCCAGCACTTC.

This clonotype was picked up a small number of times. The chain joins TRBV5-1 to TRBJ2-7, with 8 bases aligning to TRBD2. V shed 5 bases and J 6 bases; nucleotides not matched to a gene: 7. Germline-derived CDR1 and CDR2 are SGHRS and YFSETQ. The CDR3 totals 13 residues. CDR3 in DNA: TGCGCCAGCAGTGAGGGACTAGTCTCCGAGCAGTACTTC. This sequence encodes CASSEGLVSEQYF.

In the case of this clonotype: This could be a read error, since a much larger clone is one nucleotide away. The V call is TRBV4-2, the J call TRBJ2-5; D is perhaps TRBD1 or TRBD2 (6 bases each). Germline CDR1 LGHNA, CDR2 YNFKEQ. V lost 4 bases and J 3 bases, leaving 15 bases between the germline ends. The CDR3 runs to 15 residues. Here the CDR3 DNA reads TGTGCCAGCAGCCCTTCTCTGGGGGGCGAAGAGACCCAGTACTTC. It yields the protein CASSPSLGGEETQYF.

This clonotype was observed a handful of times. The chain has TRBV18 and TRBJ2-3; D gene ambiguous. Germline V gives CDR1 KGHSH, CDR2 LQKENI. This CDR3 is built from 13 residues. V was clipped by 3 bases and J by 4 bases, with 8 bases between them. The DNA of the CDR3 is TGTGCCAGCTCACCGCGGAAATCAGATACGCAGTATTTT. This translates into CASSPRKSDTQYF.

This clonotype was counted at least ten times. This chain links TRBV19 with TRBJ2-5, with D possibly matching TRBD2 (6 bases). The ends were cut back, 6 bases at V and 3 bases at J, with 14 bases in the middle. Germline CDR1 LNHDA, CDR2 SQIVND (reference sequence). The CDR3 spans 14 residues. The DNA of the CDR3 is TGTGCCAGTAGCGGGGGTCCGCTTAAAGAGACCCAGTACTTC. It specifies CASSGGPLKETQYF.

This clonotype occurred many times. V is TRBV11-2 and J is TRBJ2-4; D tentatively fits TRBD1 or TRBD2 (5 bases each). CDR1 and CDR2 from the germline V gene are SGHAT and FQNNGV. The V and J ends lost 3 bases and 6 bases respectively, with 6 bases between them. This CDR3 comprises 12 residues. Here the CDR3 DNA reads TGTGCCAGCAGCTTGGGGACAAACATTCAGTACTTC. Protein product: CASSLGTNIQYF.

This clonotype appeared a few times. The chain couples TRBV7-3 to TRBJ1-5; TRBD1 agrees at 12 bases. V shed 4 bases and J 9 bases; nucleotides not matched to a gene: 19. Germline values: CDR1 SGHTA, CDR2 FQGTGA. The CDR3 runs to 19 residues. CDR3 region: CASSSTGTGGPVRVWPQHF. The DNA for the CDR3 is TGTGCCAGCAGCTCAACCGGGACAGGGGGCCCGGTGCGAGTCTGGCCCCAGCATTTT. The full variable domain, rest sourced from reference TRBV7-3 and TRBJ1-5, is GAGVSQTPSNKVTEKGKYVELRCDPISGHTALYWYRQSLGQGPEFLIYFQGTGAADDSGLPNDRFFAVRPEGSVSTLKIQRTERGDSAVYLCASSSTGTGGPVRVWPQHFGDGTRLSIL.

This clonotype was recorded at least ten times. The chain couples TRBV20-1 to TRBJ2-5; D uncertain. The CDR3 has 12 amino acids. V lost 5 bases to trimming and J lost 7 bases, with 14 bases between them. The germline V gene encodes CDR1 DFQATT and CDR2 SNEGSKA (reference sequence). The CDR3, as DNA: TGCAGTGCTGCCCAGATGTCGGGGACCCAGTACTTC. Protein sequence: CSAAQMSGTQYF.

This clonotype has a count of ten or more. The chain carries TRBV19 and TRBJ1-1; 7 bases map to TRBD1. CDR3 length: 16 amino acids. Germline trimming cut 7 bases from V and 0 bases from J; bases unmatched to any gene: 11. In germline, CDR1 is LNHDA, CDR2 SQIVND (reference sequence). The CDR3 region is CASTPGTAILNTEAFF. In DNA form, the CDR3 reads TGTGCCAGTACCCCTGGGACAGCAATTCTGAACACTGAAGCTTTCTTT.

The rearrangement links TRBV11-2 to TRBJ2-3, with D perhaps assigned TRBD1 or TRBD2 (6 bases each). CDR3 length equals 15 residues. The V end was cut by 5 bases, the J end by 6 bases, with 18 bases between. Per germline, CDR1 SGHAT and CDR2 FQNNGV. The CDR3 protein is CASSRLEGGLDTQYF. CDR3 bases: TGTGCCAGCAGCCGCCTGGAGGGGGGCCTCGATACGCAGTATTTT.

The rearrangement joins TRBV14 to TRBJ1-1, with no clear D. Germline V CDR1 and CDR2: SGHDN, FVKESK. V shed 5 bases and J shed 4 bases, with 14 bases lying between them. The CDR3 loop spans 14 amino acids. The CDR3: CASSKRWGGTEAFF. The CDR3 DNA sequence: TGTGCCAGCAGCAAAAGGTGGGGAGGCACTGAAGCTTTCTTT.